These 31 T cell receptor beta chains came from one sample sequenced in a study of OX40 agonist ivuxolimab in advanced cancers. Repertoires were generated with immunoSEQ multiplex PCR, while TCRdb's copy carries only in-frame clones and drops some. This sample has over 70,000 clones, with 80% to 90% found just once. Specimen: CD4+ or CD8+ T cells sorted from blood, collected in a trial of the OX40 agonist ivuxolimab. The source is an adult with an advanced solid tumor such as melanoma, head and neck, liver or kidney cancer.

The DNA for the CDR3 is TGCGCCAGCAGCCCAACCGGGACAGGGTTTTACGAGCAGTACTTC. It yields the protein CASSPTGTGFYEQYF. The V gene is TRBV4-1, the J gene TRBJ2-7; 9 bases are a match to TRBD1. The germline gives CDR1 MGHRA, CDR2 YSYEKL. V shed 4 bases, J shed 4 bases, and the junction held 8 bases outside the gene matches. The CDR3 spans 15 residues.

In its sample, this clone was seen a few times. The rearrangement joins TRBV11-2 to TRBJ1-1; 8 bases align to TRBD1. Looked up from germline, CDR1 is SGHAT and CDR2 is FQNNGV. The CDR3 has 13 amino acids. Trimming removed 5 bases from V and 8 bases from J; junction bases left unmatched: 7. CDR3 in amino acids: CASSPIRDREAFF. The DNA for the CDR3 is TGTGCCAGCAGCCCGATCCGGGACAGGGAAGCTTTCTTT.

This chain's CDR3 is CSAFGADTQYF. For the CDR3, the DNA is TGCAGCGCCTTCGGGGCAGATACGCAGTATTTT. The chain is built from TRBV29-1 and TRBJ2-3; perhaps TRBD2 as D (5 bases). The CDR3 sequence is 11 residues long. Germline values: CDR1 SQVTM, CDR2 ANQGSEA. Deletions cut 7 bases from V and 4 bases from J, with 9 bases between.

This rearrangement joins TRBV19 to TRBJ2-7; D gene ambiguous. Germline V lookup: CDR1 LNHDA, CDR2 SQIVND (reference sequence). This CDR3 comprises 14 residues. Trimming took off 9 bases at V and 0 bases at J, with 15 bases between the two ends. The CDR3 DNA follows: TGTGCCAGCCGAGCTGCACCCGCCTCCTACGAGCAGTACTTC. Translation gives CASRAAPASYEQYF.

The sample holds one count of this clone. V gene TRBV2 combines with J gene TRBJ1-1, with D maybe TRBD1 (6 bases). Deletions cut 2 bases from V and 1 base from J, with 11 bases between. From germline, CDR1 is SNHLY and CDR2 FYNNEI. The CDR3 runs to 15 residues. This chain's CDR3 is CASSEHPGENTEAFF. CDR3 sequence (DNA): TGTGCCAGCAGTGAACACCCAGGGGAGAACACTGAAGCTTTCTTT.

In regard to this clone: The junction differs from germline at one of its ends, possibly a read error. This sequence joins TRBV28 and TRBJ2-7; D may correspond to TRBD1 or TRBD2 (5 bases each). CDR1 and CDR2 (germline): MDHEN, SYDVKM. CDR3 length equals 12 residues. CDR3 sequence: CASSLSGRLPAF. The CDR3 DNA sequence: TGTGCCAGCAGTCTCTCGGGACGGCTTCCGGCCTTC.

V usage is TRBV10-2 and J usage is TRBJ2-7; the match to TRBD2 covers 7 bases. V shed 3 bases, J shed 3 bases, and the junction held 5 bases outside the gene matches. Germline loops: CDR1 WSHSY, CDR2 SAAADI. The CDR3 length is 14 residues. The CDR3 DNA reads as TGCGCCAGCAGTGAAACGGGAGGAGACTACGAGCAGTACTTC. Its translation: CASSETGGDYEQYF.

In DNA form, the CDR3 reads TGCGCCAGCAGCTTGGCCGCAGGGGCCGGGGAGACCCAGTACTTC. As protein: CASSLAAGAGETQYF. The chain is built from TRBV5-1 and TRBJ2-5; D perhaps matches TRBD1 (6 bases). Germline CDR1 is SGHRS and CDR2 is YFSETQ. The CDR3 has 15 residues. V shed 0 bases and J shed 5 bases, with 14 bases lying between them.

This clone was picked up a small number of times. The rearrangement uses TRBV4-1 and TRBJ1-5; D is uncertain. The CDR3 extends over 14 amino acids. Looked up from germline, CDR1 is MGHRA and CDR2 is YSYEKL. V was clipped by 1 base and J by 5 bases, with 9 bases between them. CDR3 bases: TGCGCCAGCAGCCAAGTTACCGGAGATCAGCCCCAGCATTTT. Protein: CASSQVTGDQPQHF.

The table lists this clone with a count of one. V usage is TRBV28 and J usage is TRBJ2-7, with TRBD2 matching over 9 bases. V gave up 0 bases and J gave up 13 bases; unmatched junction bases: 4. Germline V CDR1 and CDR2: MDHEN, SYDVKM. This CDR3 is built from 12 residues. The CDR3 here is CASSLWRGGSYF. CDR3 in DNA: TGTGCCAGCAGTTTATGGCGGGGGGGATCATACTTC.

The chain employs TRBV5-1 and TRBJ2-3; D uncertain. Germline CDR1 reads SGHRS; CDR2 reads YFSETQ. Trimming removed 1 base at V and 5 bases at J, with 8 bases between. CDR3 length equals 13 residues. CDR3 protein: CASSLRLGDTQYF. The CDR3 bases are TGCGCCAGCAGCTTGCGGCTAGGAGATACGCAGTATTTT.

This rearrangement joins TRBV27 to TRBJ1-1; D not certain. CDR1 MNHEY and CDR2 SMNVEV come from the germline V gene (reference sequence). Trimming removed 4 bases from V and 5 bases from J, with 11 bases in between. CDR3 size: 13 residues. CDR3 sequence: CASSWIGGTEAFF. The DNA of the CDR3 is TGTGCCAGCAGTTGGATCGGTGGGACTGAAGCTTTCTTT.

The J gene is TRBJ2-2, the V gene TRBV7-3; D is unresolved. CDR1 is SGHTA and CDR2 is FQGTGA in the germline V gene. This CDR3 has 14 residues. Trimming removed 2 bases at V and 3 bases at J, with 7 bases between. The CDR3 bases are TGTGCCAGCAGCTTATCAGGAGACACCGGGGAGCTGTTTTTT. Amino acid sequence: CASSLSGDTGELFF.

The V gene is TRBV21-1, the J gene TRBJ2-2; the table calls TRBD1, which could not be checked here. TRBV21-1 has pseudogene status. There are 15 residues in the CDR3. In DNA, the CDR3 is TGTGCCAGCAGCAACCCAGACAGGGGTACCGGGGAGCTGTTTTTT. It codes for CASSNPDRGTGELFF.

This chain joins TRBV2 and TRBJ2-1; 14 bases agree with TRBD2. The CDR3 covers 15 residues. V was pared by 9 bases and J by 6 bases, with 7 bases of the junction left unmatched. The germline V gene has CDR1 SNHLY and CDR2 FYNNEI. The CDR3 here is CASHGLAGGTNEQFF. The DNA of the CDR3 is TGTGCCAGTCATGGACTAGCGGGAGGAACCAATGAGCAGTTCTTC.

V and J are TRBV15 and TRBJ2-5; D uncertain. This CDR3 spans 14 amino acids. Trimming took off 1 base at V and 1 base at J, with 7 bases between the two ends. Looked up from germline, CDR1 is LNHNV and CDR2 is YYDKDF (reference sequence). In nucleotides, the CDR3 is TGTGCCACCAGCAGAGGCCCAGCCCAAGAGACCCAGTACTTC. Translated: CATSRGPAQETQYF.

This clone showed up just a few times. The chain has TRBV7-9 and TRBJ2-5, with D perhaps TRBD1 (6 bases). The length of the CDR3 is 14 residues. Per the germline V gene, CDR1 is SEHNR and CDR2 is FQNEAQ (reference sequence). V lost 5 bases, J lost 4 bases, and 14 bases lay in between. The DNA for the CDR3 is TGTGCCAGCAGCGCAAGGACAGTTGGAGAGACCCAGTACTTC. Translation gives CASSARTVGETQYF. Together with reference TRBV7-9 and TRBJ2-5, the CDR3 gives the full variable domain: DTGVSQNPRHKITKRGQNVTFRCDPISEHNRLYWYRQTLGQGPEFLTYFQNEAQLEKSRLLSDRFSAERPKGSFSTLEIQRTEQGDSAMYLCASSARTVGETQYFGPGTRLLVL.

The CDR3 loop is CASPEGAGGTYNEQFF. The CDR3 nucleotides are TGTGCCAGCCCCGAAGGAGCGGGAGGAACCTACAATGAGCAGTTCTTC. This rearrangement joins TRBV2 to TRBJ2-1, with 9 bases lining up with TRBD2. Germline loops: CDR1 SNHLY, CDR2 FYNNEI. The CDR3 extends over 16 amino acids. The V segment lost 8 bases and the J segment 2 bases; nucleotides outside the gene matches: 10.

This chain joins TRBV6-1 and TRBJ2-7, with D perhaps TRBD1 or TRBD2 (5 bases each). The V and J ends lost 5 bases and 0 bases respectively, with 14 bases between them. Germline CDR1 is MNHNS and CDR2 is SASEGT. CDR3 length: 15 amino acids. Written as DNA, the CDR3 is TGTGCCAGCAGTCGAGGGTGGGGGAGCTCCTACGAGCAGTACTTC. Protein sequence: CASSRGWGSSYEQYF.

This chain links TRBV14 with TRBJ1-2; D is possibly TRBD1 (5 bases). This CDR3 is 14 amino acids long. The V gene lost 0 bases and the J gene lost 5 bases, with 10 bases spanning the gap. CDR1 is SGHDN and CDR2 is FVKESK in the germline V gene. CDR3 in amino acids: CASSQDLGRYGYTF. CDR3 nucleotide sequence: TGTGCCAGCAGCCAAGACCTGGGGCGTTATGGCTACACCTTC.

This chain links TRBV6-1 with TRBJ2-7, with 8 bases aligning to TRBD1. CDR1 and CDR2 from the germline V gene are MNHNS and SASEGT. After removal of 3 bases from V and 9 bases from J, the junction contained 10 bases not matched to a gene. The CDR3 runs 14 residues. CDR3 nucleotide sequence: TGTGCCAGCAGTGAGACAGGGGCGAACTGGGCGCAGTACTTC. This codes for CASSETGANWAQYF.

The chain couples TRBV15 to TRBJ1-1, with TRBD1 identical over 8 bases. J lost 4 bases, V lost 3 bases, and 7 bases had no gene match. The CDR3 has 15 amino acids. CDR1 and CDR2 (germline): LNHNV, YYDKDF (reference sequence). The chain's CDR3 is CATSRDRVLGTEAFF. The DNA for the CDR3 is TGTGCCACCAGCAGGGACAGGGTTTTGGGCACTGAAGCTTTCTTT.

This CDR3 is CASRLSGIITGELFF. The DNA of the CDR3 is TGTGCCAGCAGATTGAGCGGGATTATCACCGGGGAGCTGTTTTTT. The rearrangement joins TRBV2 to TRBJ2-2; 7 positions agree with TRBD2. The CDR3 is 15 residues long. CDR1 is SNHLY and CDR2 is FYNNEI in the germline V gene. After removal of 6 bases from V and 4 bases from J, the junction contained 8 bases not matched to a gene. Combining the CDR3 with reference TRBV2 and TRBJ2-2 gives the whole variable domain EPEVTQTPSHQVTQMGQEVILRCVPISNHLYFYWYRQILGQKVEFLVSFYNNEISEKSEIFDDQFSVERPDGSNFTLKIRSTKLEDSAMYFCASRLSGIITGELFFGEGSRLTVL.

The J gene is TRBJ2-5, the V gene TRBV27, with 11 bases aligning to TRBD2. Germline V gene sequence: CDR1 MNHEY, CDR2 SMNVEV (reference sequence). With V trimmed by 3 bases and J by 2 bases, 5 bases remained unmatched. CDR3 length: 16 amino acids. As DNA, the CDR3 is TGTGCCAGCAGTTTGTCTCTAGCGGGGGGACAAGAGACCCAGTACTTC. Protein: CASSLSLAGGQETQYF.

This rearrangement joins TRBV15 to TRBJ2-1; weak D call: TRBD2 (6 bases). V lost 3 bases and J lost 8, with 23 bases in between. The germline CDR1 and CDR2 sequences are LNHNV and YYDKDF (reference sequence). The CDR3 has 17 residues. CDR3 DNA sequence: TGTGCCACCAGCAGCCCCCAAGGAGGGGAGGCCGGGGATGAGCAGTTCTTC. It codes for CATSSPQGGEAGDEQFF.

The chain uses TRBV9 and TRBJ1-3; no definite D call. The germline V and J ends were trimmed by 3 bases and 0 bases, with 13 bases remaining between them. The CDR3 is 16 residues long. Per the germline V gene, CDR1 is SGDLS and CDR2 is YYNGEE. The CDR3 spells CASSAAPGFSGNTIYF. The CDR3 nucleotides read TGTGCCAGCAGCGCTGCACCAGGTTTCTCTGGAAACACCATATATTTT.

The chain is built from TRBV15 and TRBJ2-7; D not certain. The CDR3 length is 14 residues. V was shortened by 6 bases and J by 0 bases, with 12 bases between the two germline ends. Germline CDR1 is LNHNV and CDR2 is YYDKDF (reference sequence). The CDR3 nucleotides are TGTGCCACCAGGTTGGGCCAGGACTCCTACGAGCAGTACTTC. Protein sequence: CATRLGQDSYEQYF.

The chain is built from TRBV2 and TRBJ2-3; TRBD2 matches at 10 bases. Germline loops: CDR1 SNHLY, CDR2 FYNNEI. The V and J ends lost 5 bases and 6 bases, in that order; junction bases with no gene match: 20. The CDR3 length is 19 residues. Written as DNA, the CDR3 is TGTGCCAGCAGTAGACATCCCCTCTCGACTAGCGGGCGACCTGATACGCAGTATTTT. This gives the protein CASSRHPLSTSGRPDTQYF.

This clone was recorded once. J is TRBJ1-5 and V is TRBV28; the D gene is possibly TRBD1 (6 bases). This CDR3 is 15 amino acids long. The germline V and J ends were trimmed by 8 bases and 2 bases, with 16 bases remaining between them. From germline, CDR1 is MDHEN and CDR2 SYDVKM. CDR3 amino acids: CASARGGQRNQPQHF. The CDR3 DNA reads TGTGCCAGCGCCCGGGGGGGACAACGCAATCAGCCCCAGCATTTT.

The J gene is TRBJ2-1, the V gene TRBV5-1, with TRBD2 matching 9 bases. The J segment lost 10 bases and the V segment lost 0 bases, leaving 8 bases of the junction unmatched. In germline, CDR1 is SGHRS, CDR2 YFSETQ. The CDR3 is 15 residues long. The CDR3 is CASSLGAREGREQFF. Here the CDR3 DNA reads TGCGCCAGCAGCTTGGGGGCGCGGGAGGGCCGGGAGCAGTTCTTC. The full variable domain, in which reference TRBV5-1 and TRBJ2-1 provide the parts outside the CDR3, is KAGVTQTPRYLIKTRGQQVTLSCSPISGHRSVSWYQQTPGQGLQFLFEYFSETQRNKGNFPGRFSGRQFSNSRSEMNVSTLELGDSALYLCASSLGAREGREQFFGPGTRLTVL.

Only one count was recorded for this clone. The rearrangement links TRBV5-6 to TRBJ2-1; weak D call: TRBD2 (6 bases). V was trimmed by 2 bases and J by 7 bases, leaving 10 bases between them. The germline V gene has CDR1 SGHDT and CDR2 YYEEEE. CDR3 length: 13 residues. DNA of the CDR3: TGTGCCAGCAGCTTCTGGGGGGTGAATGAGCAGTTCTTC. Translated, it gives CASSFWGVNEQFF. Full variable domain (remainder filled in from reference TRBV5-6 and TRBJ2-1): DAGVTQSPTHLIKTRGQQVTLRCSPKSGHDTVSWYQQALGQGPQFIFQYYEEEERQRGNFPDRFSGHQFPNYSSELNVNALLLGDSALYLCASSFWGVNEQFFGPGTRLTVL.